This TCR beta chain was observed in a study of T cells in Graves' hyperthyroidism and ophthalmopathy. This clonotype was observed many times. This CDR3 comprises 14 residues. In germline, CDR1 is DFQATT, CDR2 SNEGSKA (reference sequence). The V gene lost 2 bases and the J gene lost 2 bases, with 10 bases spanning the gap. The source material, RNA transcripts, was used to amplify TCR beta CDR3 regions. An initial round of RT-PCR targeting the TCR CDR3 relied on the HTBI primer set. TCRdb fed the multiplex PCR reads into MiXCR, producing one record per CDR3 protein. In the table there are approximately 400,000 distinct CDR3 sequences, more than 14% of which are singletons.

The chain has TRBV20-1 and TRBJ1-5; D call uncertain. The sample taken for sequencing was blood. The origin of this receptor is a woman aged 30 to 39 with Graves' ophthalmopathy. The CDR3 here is CSARLRVGNQPQHF. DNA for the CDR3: TGCAGTGCTAGATTAAGGGTAGGCAATCAGCCCCAGCATTTT.